This entry describes one TCR beta chain. Its antigen is as yet unknown. Sequencing used immunoSEQ multiplex PCR; TCRdb keeps in-frame clones, though not all of them. The sample records 2,500,000 or so clones, less than 95% being singletons. CDR3 length: 14 amino acids. The V gene's germline CDR1 is MGHRA and CDR2 YSYEKL. V was clipped by 4 bases and J by 2 bases, with 11 bases between them. The data are from a study of shared clonotypes between healthy human individuals. About the research overall: Per-donor plates numbered three CD4 naive, three CD4 memory, two CD8 naive and one CD8 memory. Points from the study as a whole: The study found approximately 5% of naive CD4 clonotypes shared across a few donors. Enrolling few donors narrowed the genetic and exposure-history diversity that was represented.

V and J are TRBV4-1 and TRBJ1-2; D call uncertain. Sequencing used naive CD4+ T cells from PBMCs. Subset described: CD45RA+ positively selected. The TCR comes from a man younger than 35 in good health. Some clones in this sample may be carry-over from other donors' samples. CDR3 DNA sequence: TGCGCCAGCAGCCGGTCAGCAAAGAACTATGGCTACACCTTC. Amino acids: CASSRSAKNYGYTF.